This paragraph reports one T cell receptor beta chain. The record originates from a study of blood T cell repertoires in COVID-19. Study background: Acute and convalescent COVID-19 samples came from the United States, Italy and Spain. PBMCs, B-cell-depleted T cells, or T cells were the source of the cDNA or gDNA that made up the material.

There are 18 residues in the CDR3. J lost 5 bases, V lost 2 bases, and 11 bases had no gene match. Germline lookup yields CDR1 WNHNN and CDR2 SYGVQD (reference sequence). In the authors' workflow: Amplification of reference gene primers provided the estimated nucleated cell counts. The assay was immunoSEQ multiplex PCR, and TCRdb's table has in-frame clones only and misses some. That table gives V, J and clone size, and the DNA gave D and trimming. Seen here are 150,000 to 200,000 clones, around 81% observed once, and the top ten hold roughly 11%. Sequencing was carried out using peripheral blood. The receptor's source is a man in his sixties with active or convalescent COVID-19. The chain combines TRBV10-1 with TRBJ2-1; TRBD1 matches 11 bases. The CDR3 reads CASSETYGQGARDNEQFF. The CDR3 DNA reads TGCGCCAGCAGTGAGACCTACGGACAGGGGGCTCGGGACAATGAGCAGTTCTTC.